This passage covers 19 T cell receptor beta chains from one sample sequenced in a study of type 1 regulatory T cells. TCRdb fed the reads into MiXCR, producing one record per CDR3 protein. The table includes 88,000 or so distinct CDR3 sequences, roughly a third detected once. Sequencing used CD4+ T cells, either the whole sample or a sorted fraction (not recorded which). These receptors originate from a human donor in good health.

The DNA for the CDR3 is TGTGCCTGGAGTGTTGGACTAGCGGGAGTCAATGAGCAGTTCTTC. The encoded protein is CAWSVGLAGVNEQFF. The V call is TRBV30, the J call TRBJ2-1; 13 bases fit TRBD2. The germline CDR1 and CDR2 sequences are GTSNPN and SVGIG (reference sequence). V dropped 0 bases and J dropped 6; count of bases not matched to a gene: 2. The CDR3 contains 15 residues.

This clonotype has more than one count but fewer than ten. V gene TRBV4-1 combines with J gene TRBJ2-7; 9 nucleotides match TRBD2. CDR1 and CDR2 (germline): MGHRA, YSYEKL. The V segment lost 1 base and the J segment 7 bases; nucleotides outside the gene matches: 11. The CDR3 length is 16 residues. The CDR3 here is CASSQGSGTSSWEQYF. The CDR3 DNA is TGCGCCAGCAGCCAAGGCTCGGGGACTAGCTCATGGGAGCAGTACTTC.

A few counts support this clonotype. This chain connects TRBV24-1 to TRBJ2-5; no firm D call. The V gene's germline CDR1 is KGHDR and CDR2 SFDVKD. There are 11 residues in the CDR3. V was pared by 2 bases and J by 6 bases, with 3 bases between. CDR3 sequence: CATSDYQTQYF. For the CDR3, the DNA is TGTGCCACCAGTGATTATCAGACCCAGTACTTC.

This clonotype was picked up a small number of times. J is TRBJ1-2 and V is TRBV28; tentatively, D is TRBD1 (6 bases). Germline-derived CDR1 and CDR2 are MDHEN and SYDVKM. This CDR3 comprises 12 residues. The V end was cut by 10 bases, the J end by 1 base, with 10 bases between. The CDR3 DNA follows: TGTGCCATCGGACAGCTTAACTATGGCTACACCTTC. This codes for CAIGQLNYGYTF.

There are a few counts of this clonotype. The rearrangement links TRBV15 to TRBJ2-2; 9 nucleotides line up with TRBD1. Trimming cost V 1 base and J 1 base; bases outside gene matches: 4. CDR3 length: 17 amino acids. Looked up from germline, CDR1 is LNHNV and CDR2 is YYDKDF (reference sequence). The CDR3 sequence is CATSRGGQGWNTGELFF. The DNA of the CDR3 is TGTGCCACCAGCAGAGGGGGACAGGGTTGGAACACCGGGGAGCTGTTTTTT.

This chain uses TRBV30 with TRBJ2-7, with D possibly being TRBD1 (6 bases). V lost 2 bases, J lost 0 bases, and 11 bases lay in between. From germline, CDR1 is GTSNPN and CDR2 SVGIG (reference sequence). CDR3 length equals 14 residues. The CDR3 region is CAWSFRGVSYEQYF. CDR3 nucleotides: TGTGCCTGGAGTTTCAGGGGAGTCTCCTACGAGCAGTACTTC.

V gene TRBV5-1 combines with J gene TRBJ2-2; a possible D gene is TRBD2 (5 bases). Trimming took 2 bases from V and 7 from J, leaving 12 bases between them. The germline V gene encodes CDR1 SGHRS and CDR2 YFSETQ. The CDR3 has 14 residues. CDR3 nucleotide sequence: TGCGCCAGCAGCTTCGGGATTGTTGGCGGGGAGCTGTTTTTT. Its protein product is CASSFGIVGGELFF.

This rearrangement joins TRBV14 to TRBJ2-7; TRBD2 agrees at 14 bases. With V trimmed by 1 base and J by 6 bases, 14 bases remained unmatched. CDR1 SGHDN and CDR2 FVKESK come from the germline V gene. This CDR3 has 19 residues. CDR3 nucleotide sequence: TGTGCCAGCAGCCAAGTAACAATGACTAGCGGGAGGGCCGGAGCCGAGCAGTACTTC. Its protein is CASSQVTMTSGRAGAEQYF. Together with reference TRBV14 and TRBJ2-7, the CDR3 gives the full variable domain: EAGVTQFPSHSVIEKGQTVTLRCDPISGHDNLYWYRRVMGKEIKFLLHFVKESKQDESGMPNNRFLAERTGGTYSTLKVQPAELEDSGVYFCASSQVTMTSGRAGAEQYFGPGTRLTVT.

The chain joins TRBV9 to TRBJ2-1; TRBD2 matches 10 bases. The CDR3 runs to 17 residues. V was pared by 1 base and J by 4 bases, with 8 bases of the junction left unmatched. CDR1 and CDR2 from the germline V gene are SGDLS and YYNGEE. The CDR3 DNA is TGTGCCAGCAGCGTAATAGCGGGAGGATACCTATACAATGAGCAGTTCTTC. Translating it yields CASSVIAGGYLYNEQFF.

The chain links TRBV20-1 to TRBJ2-1; the D call may be TRBD1 or TRBD2 (6 bases each). Per germline, CDR1 DFQATT and CDR2 SNEGSKA (reference sequence). Trimming took 6 bases from V and 13 from J, leaving 16 bases between them. This CDR3 spans 11 amino acids. The CDR3 reads CSAVRDIEQFF. As DNA, the CDR3 is TGCAGTGCGGTGCGGGACATTGAACAGTTCTTC.

The chain uses TRBV9 and TRBJ2-2; the match to TRBD1 covers 10 bases. This CDR3 region has 17 residues. The V gene's germline CDR1 is SGDLS and CDR2 YYNGEE. J was trimmed by 0 bases and V by 5 bases; bases with no gene match: 7. The CDR3 coding sequence is TGTGCCAGCAGAGGGGACAGGGGTTCTTCGAACACCGGGGAGCTGTTTTTT. Its protein product is CASRGDRGSSNTGELFF.

V usage is TRBV5-5 and J usage is TRBJ1-1; D might be TRBD1 (5 bases). Germline V gene sequence: CDR1 SGHKS, CDR2 YYEKEE (reference sequence). Trimming pared 4 bases from V and 1 base from J, leaving 11 bases between. This CDR3 is 14 amino acids long. Here the CDR3 reads CASSQGTANTEAFF. Written as DNA, the CDR3 is TGTGCCAGCAGCCAAGGGACGGCGAACACTGAAGCTTTCTTT.

This clonotype has just a few counts. The chain combines TRBV14 with TRBJ2-7, with 7 bases lining up with TRBD2. Germline lookup yields CDR1 SGHDN and CDR2 FVKESK. The CDR3 has 14 amino acids. V dropped 4 bases and J dropped 1; count of bases not matched to a gene: 4. The CDR3, as DNA: TGTGCCAGCAGCCGGCGGGAGATTTCCTACGAGCAGTACTTC. Its protein product is CASSRREISYEQYF.

This clonotype occurred a few times. The genes are TRBV6-1 and TRBJ2-3; TRBD2 matches 9 bases. With V trimmed by 8 bases and J by 3 bases, 9 bases remained unmatched. Looked up from germline, CDR1 is MNHNS and CDR2 is SASEGT. This CDR3 region has 15 residues. The CDR3 loop is CASWLSGRRTDTQYF. The DNA of the CDR3 is TGTGCCAGCTGGCTTAGCGGGAGAAGGACAGATACGCAGTATTTT.

The chain couples TRBV5-4 to TRBJ2-6, with 11 bases identical to TRBD1. The junction had 12 bases not matched to a gene; V was cut back by 3 bases and J by 4 bases. The CDR3 consists of 19 residues. CDR1 and CDR2 from the germline V gene are SGHNT and YYREEE (reference sequence). In DNA form, the CDR3 reads TGTGCCAGCAGCTCCACACGGACAGGGGGCTCCTCCGGGGCCAACGTCCTGACTTTC. It is translated as CASSSTRTGGSSGANVLTF. Based on the CDR3 plus reference TRBV5-4 and TRBJ2-6, the full variable domain is ETGVTQSPTHLIKTRGQQVTLRCSSQSGHNTVSWYQQALGQGPQFIFQYYREEENGRGNFPPRFSGLQFPNYSSELNVNALELDDSALYLCASSSTRTGGSSGANVLTFGAGSRLTVL.

There are a few counts of this clonotype. This chain uses TRBV6-2 or TRBV6-3 with TRBJ2-2; tentatively, D is TRBD2 (5 bases). The ends were cut back, 5 bases at V and 13 bases at J, with 11 bases in the middle. Germline V CDR1 and CDR2: MNHEY, SVGEGT. The CDR3 totals 11 residues. Here the CDR3 reads CASSPGIRLFF. The CDR3 region has the DNA TGTGCCAGCAGTCCCGGGATAAGGCTGTTTTTT.

The chain has TRBV7-2 and TRBJ2-1, with a tentative D call TRBD2 (5 bases). Germline CDR1 is SGHTA and CDR2 is FQGNSA. V gave up 9 bases and J gave up 0 bases, with 18 bases separating them. This CDR3 comprises 16 residues. The CDR3 loop reads CARHGIWGTSYNEQFF. In DNA, the CDR3 is TGTGCCAGGCACGGGATTTGGGGAACCTCCTACAATGAGCAGTTCTTC. Together with reference TRBV7-2 and TRBJ2-1, the CDR3 gives the full variable domain: GAGVSQSPSNKVTEKGKDVELRCDPISGHTALYWYRQSLGQGLEFLIYFQGNSAPDKSGLPSDRFSAERTGGSVSTLTIQRTQQEDSAVYLCARHGIWGTSYNEQFFGPGTRLTVL.

The chain couples TRBV25-1 to TRBJ2-2, with TRBD2 matching over 9 bases. This CDR3 has 15 amino acids. Germline loops: CDR1 MGHDK, CDR2 SYGVNS. V lost 4 bases to trimming and J lost 7 bases; unmatched junction nucleotides: 7. The DNA of the CDR3 is TGTGCCAGCAGTGCCTCCGGGACTAGCCTCGGGGAGCTGTTTTTT. Translated, it gives CASSASGTSLGELFF.

V and J are TRBV20-1 and TRBJ2-4, with D perhaps matching TRBD1 (5 bases). The CDR3 has 15 amino acids. Trimming took off 7 bases at V and 9 bases at J, with 25 bases between the two ends. Germline V gene sequence: CDR1 DFQATT, CDR2 SNEGSKA (reference sequence). CDR3 nucleotides: TGCAGTGGCACGCCCCCCGATTCAGGGTTGGGCATTCAGTACTTC. Translating it yields CSGTPPDSGLGIQYF.